This T cell receptor beta chain was profiled in a study of control samples from healthy donors and cancer patients. Data came from immunoSEQ multiplex PCR; TCRdb stores just in-frame clones and leaves some out. The sample holds approximately 150,000 clones, less than 95% seen once. V was trimmed by 0 bases and J by 1 base, leaving 10 bases between them. Germline lookup yields CDR1 LNHDA and CDR2 SQIVND (reference sequence). The CDR3 loop spans 16 amino acids. This sequence joins TRBV19 and TRBJ1-5; D unresolved. The TCR was taken from a man aged 18 to 30 in good health. What was sequenced was blood. In nucleotides, the CDR3 is TGTGCCAGTAGTATAGATTCCAGGAGAAGCAATCAGCCCCAGCATTTT. Amino acid sequence: CASSIDSRRSNQPQHF.